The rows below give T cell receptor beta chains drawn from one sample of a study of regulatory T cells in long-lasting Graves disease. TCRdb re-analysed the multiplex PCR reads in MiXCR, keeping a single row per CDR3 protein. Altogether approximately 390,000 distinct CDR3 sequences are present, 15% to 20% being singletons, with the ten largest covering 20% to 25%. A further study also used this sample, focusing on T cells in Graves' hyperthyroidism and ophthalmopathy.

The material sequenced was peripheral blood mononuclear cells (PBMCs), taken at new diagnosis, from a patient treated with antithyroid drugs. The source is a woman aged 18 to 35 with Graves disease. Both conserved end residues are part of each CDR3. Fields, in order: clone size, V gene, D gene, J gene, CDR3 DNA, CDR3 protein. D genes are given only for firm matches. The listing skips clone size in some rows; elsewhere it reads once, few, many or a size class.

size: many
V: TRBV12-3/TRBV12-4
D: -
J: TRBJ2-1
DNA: TGTGCCAGCAGACCCTCGAGTTACTCCTACAATGAGCAGTTCTTC
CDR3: CASRPSSYSYNEQFF

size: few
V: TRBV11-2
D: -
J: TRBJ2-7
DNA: TGTGCCAGCAGCTTAGGAGCACACCCGGGGGCCTACGAGCAGTACTTC
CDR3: CASSLGAHPGAYEQYF

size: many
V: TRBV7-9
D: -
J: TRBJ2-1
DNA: TGTGCCAGCAGCTCGGTCGCGGGCGGCTCCTACAATGAGCAGTTCTTC
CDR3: CASSSVAGGSYNEQFF

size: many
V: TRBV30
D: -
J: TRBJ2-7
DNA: TGTGCCTGGAGTGTAAGCCTTGCCTACGAGCAGTACTTC
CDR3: CAWSVSLAYEQYF

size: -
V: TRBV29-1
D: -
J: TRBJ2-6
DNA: TGCAGCGTAGGAGACCCTGGGGCCAACGTCCTGACTTTC
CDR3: CSVGDPGANVLTF

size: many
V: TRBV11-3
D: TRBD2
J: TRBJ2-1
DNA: TGTGCCAGCAGCTTATTTGCCGGGAGGGCAGGGGATGAGCAGTTCTTC
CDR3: CASSLFAGRAGDEQFF

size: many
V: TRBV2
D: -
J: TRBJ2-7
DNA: TGTGCCAGCAGAATCGGTGCAGGAGGCTACGAGCAGTACTTC
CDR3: CASRIGAGGYEQYF

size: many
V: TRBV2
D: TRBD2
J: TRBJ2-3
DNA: TGTGCCAGCAGGGCGACTAGCGGGGGGGCCATGGGCACAGATACGCAGTATTTT
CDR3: CASRATSGGAMGTDTQYF

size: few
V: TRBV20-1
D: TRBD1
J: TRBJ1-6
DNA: TGCAGTGCTGGACAGGGGGCTAGCCAGGATTCACCCCTCCACTTT
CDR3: CSAGQGASQDSPLHF

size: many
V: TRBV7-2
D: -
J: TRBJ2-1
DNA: TGTGCCAGCAGCCGAACAGGGACTTTAACAGACCCTGAGCAGTTCTTC
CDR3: CASSRTGTLTDPEQFF

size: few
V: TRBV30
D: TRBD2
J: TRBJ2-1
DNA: TGTGCCTGGAGTGTACTGGCGGGAGGGCCTGGTGAGCAGTTCTTC
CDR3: CAWSVLAGGPGEQFF

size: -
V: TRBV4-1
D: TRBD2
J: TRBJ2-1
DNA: TGCGCCAGCAGCGAAGGACTAGCGGTATACAATGAGCAGTTCTTC
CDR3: CASSEGLAVYNEQFF

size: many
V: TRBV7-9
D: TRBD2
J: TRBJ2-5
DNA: TGTGCCAGCAGCCAGACTAGCGGGGTTACACAAGAGACCCAGTACTTC
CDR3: CASSQTSGVTQETQYF

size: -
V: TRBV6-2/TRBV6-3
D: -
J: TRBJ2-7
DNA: TGTGCCAGCAGTTACTCCCAGGGTAAGACCTACGAGCAGTACTTC
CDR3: CASSYSQGKTYEQYF

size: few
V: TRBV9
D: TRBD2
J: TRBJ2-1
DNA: TGTGCCAGCAGCGTAGGCGGGAGCCTCTACAATGAGCAGTTCTTC
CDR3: CASSVGGSLYNEQFF

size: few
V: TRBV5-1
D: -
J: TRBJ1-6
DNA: TGCGCCAGCAGCTGGGGTACCGGGGCATCACCCCTCCACTTT
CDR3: CASSWGTGASPLHF

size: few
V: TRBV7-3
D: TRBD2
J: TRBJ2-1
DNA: TGTGCCAGCAGCTCCCAACTAGCGGGAGACGATGAGCAGTTCTTC
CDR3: CASSSQLAGDDEQFF

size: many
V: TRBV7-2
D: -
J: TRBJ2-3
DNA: TGTGCCAGTGGGGGCGGACAGATGACCACAGATACGCAGTATTTT
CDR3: CASGGGQMTTDTQYF

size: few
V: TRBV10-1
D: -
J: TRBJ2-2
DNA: TGCGCCAGCAAGGGGGGGCACACCGGGGAGCTGTTTTTT
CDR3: CASKGGHTGELFF

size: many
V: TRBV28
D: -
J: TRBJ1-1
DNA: TGTGCCAGCAGTTCCCTCTACCTAGGGAGTGAAGCTTTCTTT
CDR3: CASSSLYLGSEAFF

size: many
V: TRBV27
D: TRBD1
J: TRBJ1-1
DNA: TGTGCCAGCAGTCCCCGGACAGGAACTGGAGGTACTGAAGCTTTCTTT
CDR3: CASSPRTGTGGTEAFF

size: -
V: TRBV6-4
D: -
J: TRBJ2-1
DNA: TGTGCCAGCAGTGAGGGGGGGCGCGGGGACAATGAGCAGTTCTTC
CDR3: CASSEGGRGDNEQFF